One and the same sample provided the 2 T cell receptor beta chains below, sequenced in a study of shared clonotypes between healthy human individuals. Measured with immunoSEQ multiplex PCR; TCRdb has only the in-frame clones, and not every one. The data show about 1.1 million clones, around three quarters seen once. What was sequenced was memory CD4+ T cells from PBMCs. Subset described: CD45RA-negative fraction. The receptor source for this set is a man between 18 and 35 years old in good health. Some clones in this sample may be carry-over from other donors' samples.

The chain has TRBV5-1 and TRBJ2-3; 7 bases align to TRBD2. In germline, CDR1 is SGHRS, CDR2 YFSETQ. J was trimmed by 5 bases and V by 7 bases; bases with no gene match: 13. The CDR3 is 15 residues long. This CDR3 reads CASQEAGVGVDTQYF. CDR3 coding DNA: TGCGCCAGCCAAGAGGCGGGAGTGGGCGTAGATACGCAGTATTTT.

This clone was detected once. This chain links TRBV11-2 with TRBJ2-7, with 10 nucleotides matching TRBD2. After removal of 5 bases from V and 6 bases from J, the junction contained 16 bases not matched to a gene. This CDR3 has 17 amino acids. In germline, CDR1 is SGHAT, CDR2 FQNNGV. Written as DNA, the CDR3 is TGTGCCAGCAGCCACAGGAAACCGGGACTAGCGCAGGGCGAGCAGTACTTC. It encodes CASSHRKPGLAQGEQYF.